This is a list of T cell receptor beta chains from one sample in a study of blood T cell repertoires in COVID-19. Some clones are missing from TCRdb's copy, which holds only in-frame ones; the method was immunoSEQ multiplex PCR. This sample has around 340,000 clones, with around 82% found just once. Sequenced material: peripheral blood. Receptors were obtained from a man aged 25-40 years with active or convalescent COVID-19. Both conserved end residues are part of each CDR3. The order of the fields is D gene, V gene, clone size, J gene, CDR3 protein, CDR3 DNA. A D gene is named only where the DNA matches it firmly. Clone sizes are given selectively: once, few, many, or a class where the clone is expanded.

TRBD2,TRBV5-1,-,TRBJ2-3,CASSQQGTSGIKRDTQYF,TGCGCCAGCAGCCAACAGGGGACTAGCGGAATCAAGAGAGATACGCAGTATTTT
TRBD1,TRBV19,-,TRBJ1-1,CASTPQGGNFNTEAFF,TGTGCCAGTACCCCTCAGGGGGGCAACTTTAACACTGAAGCTTTCTTT
TRBD1,TRBV29-1,-,TRBJ2-7,CSVGRTGIYEQYF,TGCAGCGTTGGTCGGACAGGGATTTACGAGCAGTACTTC
-,TRBV5-1,once,TRBJ1-1,CASSLEAGRMNTEAFF,TGCGCCAGCAGCTTGGAGGCAGGGAGGATGAACACTGAAGCTTTCTTT
-,TRBV29-1,-,TRBJ1-2,CSVDLRGGAGYTF,TGCAGCGTTGATTTGAGGGGAGGGGCTGGCTACACCTTC
TRBD1,TRBV7-2,few,TRBJ1-4,CASGGQGGEKLFF,TGTGCCAGCGGCGGACAGGGTGGTGAAAAACTGTTTTTT
TRBD2,TRBV4-1,-,TRBJ2-7,CASSHMTSGGRSSYEQYF,TGCGCCAGCAGCCACATGACTAGCGGGGGGCGGAGCTCCTACGAGCAGTACTTC
-,TRBV5-1,-,TRBJ2-1,CASSSPARTGSSYNEQFF,TGCGCCAGCAGCTCCCCCGCCCGAACTGGGAGCTCCTACAATGAGCAGTTCTTC
-,TRBV7-2,-,TRBJ1-5,CASSFHRERQPQHF,TGTGCCAGCAGCTTTCACCGGGAAAGACAGCCCCAGCATTTT
-,TRBV3-1/TRBV3-2,-,TRBJ2-5,CASSHVQGGETQYF,TGTGCCAGCAGCCATGTACAGGGCGGAGAGACCCAGTACTTC
-,TRBV7-9,-,TRBJ1-1,CASSFTTGMDEAFF,TGTGCCAGCAGCTTTACGACAGGAATGGATGAAGCTTTCTTT
TRBD1,TRBV7-9,-,TRBJ2-7,CASNPGTAAYEQYF,TGTGCCAGTAACCCCGGGACAGCCGCCTACGAGCAGTACTTC
-,TRBV18,-,TRBJ1-2,CASSPTGTYGYTF,TGTGCCAGCTCACCAACAGGAACTTATGGCTACACCTTC
-,TRBV11-2,-,TRBJ1-1,CASSFQGRGTEAFF,TGTGCCAGCAGCTTCCAGGGAAGGGGGACTGAAGCTTTCTTT
TRBD1,TRBV7-3,-,TRBJ1-1,CASSLDRVTEAFF,TGTGCCAGCAGCCTGGACAGGGTCACTGAAGCTTTCTTT
-,TRBV12-3/TRBV12-4,few,TRBJ1-5,CASSLRGSEPQHF,TGTGCCAGCAGCCTCAGGGGCTCCGAGCCCCAGCATTTT
-,TRBV28,-,TRBJ2-7,CASSSTASQAYEQYF,TGTGCCAGCAGTTCGACAGCCTCACAAGCCTACGAGCAGTACTTC
TRBD2,TRBV7-3,once,TRBJ2-1,CASSSRAGGTYNEQFF,TGTGCCAGCAGCTCCCGGGCGGGGGGAACCTACAATGAGCAGTTCTTC
TRBD1,TRBV6-2/TRBV6-3,-,TRBJ2-7,CASSKTGEREQYF,TGTGCCAGCAGTAAGACAGGGGAGCGCGAGCAGTACTTC
-,TRBV2,-,TRBJ2-1,CASIPLGVSDNEQFF,TGTGCCAGCATCCCGCTCGGGGTCTCTGACAATGAGCAGTTCTTC
-,TRBV5-1,-,TRBJ2-1,CASSMAESYNEQFF,TGCGCCAGCTCGATGGCAGAATCCTACAATGAGCAGTTCTTC
-,TRBV15,-,TRBJ2-3,CATSSSASSTDTQYF,TGTGCCACCAGCAGTTCCGCGAGTAGCACAGATACGCAGTATTTT
-,TRBV7-8,once,TRBJ1-4,CASSSGVGEKLFF,TGTGCCAGCAGCTCAGGGGTGGGGGAAAAACTGTTTTTT
-,TRBV15,-,TRBJ2-5,CATSRELRQETQYF,TGTGCCACCAGCAGGGAGTTACGACAAGAGACCCAGTACTTC
-,TRBV30,-,TRBJ1-1,CAWSVLSGTEAFF,TGTGCCTGGAGTGTACTCTCAGGCACTGAAGCTTTCTTT
TRBD1,TRBV18,few,TRBJ2-1,CASSPGQGYNEQFF,TGTGCCAGCTCCCCGGGACAGGGGTACAATGAGCAGTTCTTC
-,TRBV28,-,TRBJ2-3,CASTPGYGGSTDTQYF,TGTGCCAGCACCCCAGGCTATGGCGGGAGCACAGATACGCAGTATTTT
TRBD1,TRBV6-5,-,TRBJ1-2,CASGGTAYYGYTF,TGTGCCAGCGGGGGGACAGCCTATTATGGCTACACCTTC
TRBD2,TRBV25-1,-,TRBJ2-3,CASRLGLAGEGTDTQYF,TGTGCCAGCAGACTCGGACTAGCGGGGGAAGGAACAGATACGCAGTATTTT
TRBD2,TRBV5-4,few,TRBJ2-7,CASSSTSGSYEQYF,TGTGCCAGCAGCTCCACTAGCGGCTCCTACGAGCAGTACTTC
-,TRBV28,-,TRBJ2-2,CASIPLATGELFF,TGTGCCAGCATCCCCTTGGCCACCGGGGAGCTGTTTTTT
-,TRBV19,once,TRBJ1-5,CASSRSNNQPQHF,TGTGCCAGTAGTAGGAGTAACAATCAGCCCCAGCATTTT
TRBD1,TRBV27,once,TRBJ2-7,CASSLGQRYEQYF,TGTGCCAGCAGTTTGGGACAGCGCTACGAGCAGTACTTC
TRBD2,TRBV14,once,TRBJ2-1,CASSRLAGGLINEQFF,TGTGCCAGCAGTCGTCTAGCGGGGGGGTTAATCAATGAGCAGTTCTTC
-,TRBV6-5,-,TRBJ1-6,CATRQNSPLHF,TGTGCCACCAGGCAGAATTCACCCCTCCACTTT
TRBD1,TRBV27,-,TRBJ2-7,CASSLGDRGYEQYF,TGTGCCAGCAGTTTAGGGGACAGGGGCTACGAGCAGTACTTC
TRBD1,TRBV4-1,once,TRBJ1-4,CASSQERGGAGEKLFF,TGCGCCAGCAGCCAAGAAAGAGGGGGCGCAGGCGAAAAACTGTTTTTT
TRBD1,TRBV7-9,-,TRBJ2-3,CASSFDRGLSDTQYF,TGTGCCAGCAGCTTCGACAGGGGGTTGTCAGATACGCAGTATTTT
-,TRBV5-1,-,TRBJ2-1,CASSLGQLYNEQFF,TGCGCCAGCAGCTTGGGACAACTCTACAATGAGCAGTTCTTC
-,TRBV7-8,-,TRBJ1-2,CASSLAQGRNGYTF,TGTGCCAGCAGCTTAGCACAGGGCCGAAATGGCTACACCTTC
-,TRBV30,once,TRBJ1-2,CAWSAGAYGYTF,TGTGCCTGGAGTGCAGGGGCCTATGGCTACACCTTC
-,TRBV7-9,-,TRBJ2-5,CASGGPVWTALQETQYF,TGTGCCAGCGGGGGTCCTGTTTGGACAGCCCTTCAAGAGACCCAGTACTTC
-,TRBV7-2,-,TRBJ2-1,CASSSGMRNEQFF,TGTGCCAGCTCTTCGGGAATGCGCAATGAGCAGTTCTTC